This paragraph covers one TCR beta chain sequence. Deletions cut 0 bases from V and 0 bases from J, with 12 bases between. CDR1 and CDR2 from the germline V gene are SGHTS and YDEGEE. The CDR3 has 16 residues. This specimen comes from a study of T cell changes during pregnancy in multiple sclerosis. The assay was immunoSEQ multiplex PCR, and TCRdb's table has in-frame clones only and misses some. The sample holds 15,000 to 20,000 clones, over 75% seen once. The starting material was CD8+ T cells from peripheral blood mononuclear cells, obtained after pregnancy. The source of this sequence is a female donor in good health, enrolled as a control in a pregnancy study. The rearrangement joins TRBV5-8 to TRBJ1-1, with D perhaps matching TRBD1 (6 bases). The CDR3 DNA is TGTGCCAGCAGCTTGGCCGGGGGGCCCATGAACACTGAAGCTTTCTTT. It encodes CASSLAGGPMNTEAFF.